Listed below are T cell receptor beta chains from one sample, sequenced in a study of T cells in Graves' hyperthyroidism and ophthalmopathy. TCRdb processed the multiplex PCR reads anew with MiXCR; each CDR3 protein has one entry. Among a few hundred thousand distinct CDR3 sequences listed, around 15% were seen once. Sequences were obtained from blood. These TCRs come from a woman aged 18-29 years with Graves' hyperthyroidism. Both conserved end residues are trimmed from each CDR3.

V: TRBV6-2/TRBV6-3; J: TRBJ1-2; CDR3: ASSSVGLGGYT
V: TRBV20-1; J: TRBJ2-7; CDR3: SASFGSGRGRSYEQY
V: TRBV9; J: TRBJ2-2; CDR3: ASSGKTGGENTGELF
V: TRBV30; J: TRBJ2-7; CDR3: AWSEQGWEQY
V: TRBV15; J: TRBJ2-1; CDR3: ATSRDMGSSGRHNEQF
V: TRBV7-8; J: TRBJ1-5; CDR3: ASSARREQPQH
V: TRBV5-5; J: TRBJ1-5; CDR3: ASRWTANSNQPQH
V: TRBV12-3/TRBV12-4; J: TRBJ2-7; CDR3: ASRQGQGPSYEQY
V: TRBV6-1; J: TRBJ1-1; CDR3: ASSHYRDPKNTEAF
V: TRBV25-1; J: TRBJ1-6; CDR3: ASSASGTANSPLH
V: TRBV7-8; J: TRBJ2-2; CDR3: ASSHASGWNTGELF
V: TRBV3-1; J: TRBJ2-3; CDR3: ASSPTAGGTDTQY
V: TRBV3-1; J: TRBJ2-7; CDR3: ASSLRQTYEQY
V: TRBV5-4; J: TRBJ1-1; CDR3: ASSTDAGNTEAF
V: TRBV2; J: TRBJ1-4; CDR3: ASGSGNEKLF
V: TRBV28; J: TRBJ2-7; CDR3: ASIGLAGIEQY
V: TRBV5-6; J: TRBJ2-1; CDR3: ASSLGPGVYNEQF
V: TRBV5-1; J: TRBJ2-7; CDR3: ASSSLRGSYEQY
V: TRBV7-9; J: TRBJ2-3; CDR3: ASSLHGQISTDTQY
V: TRBV9; J: TRBJ2-1; CDR3: ASSGGRANDEQF
V: TRBV20-1; J: TRBJ2-3; CDR3: SARELRGLGDTQY
V: TRBV28; J: TRBJ1-5; CDR3: ASSFQGAGQPQH
V: TRBV24-1; J: TRBJ2-1; CDR3: ATSDFTASGMYNEQF
V: TRBV7-6; J: TRBJ2-3; CDR3: ASSLAGGPRDTQY
V: TRBV20-1; J: TRBJ1-6; CDR3: SATRLGPGSPLH
V: TRBV30; J: TRBJ1-3; CDR3: AWSDVDRGVDTIY
V: TRBV6-1; J: TRBJ2-2; CDR3: ASSYNRGGELF
V: TRBV12-3/TRBV12-4; J: TRBJ2-5; CDR3: ASSRTGWFQETQY
V: TRBV20-1; J: TRBJ1-6; CDR3: SARDWTDNSPLH
V: TRBV20-1; J: TRBJ2-2; CDR3: SARDHGTGDTGELF
V: TRBV2; J: TRBJ2-2; CDR3: ASRLAGAGELF
V: TRBV2; J: TRBJ2-3; CDR3: ASSNPRQGGTDTQY
V: TRBV2; J: TRBJ2-1; CDR3: ASSEARFGGVNEQF
V: TRBV11-2; J: TRBJ1-1; CDR3: ASSQGGTTEAF
V: TRBV6-1; J: TRBJ2-7; CDR3: ASSQAGSPYEQY
V: TRBV20-1; J: TRBJ2-1; CDR3: SARGGSGIYNEQF
V: TRBV7-2; J: TRBJ2-1; CDR3: ASRFSGRDNEQF
V: TRBV2; J: TRBJ2-7; CDR3: ASSETGARNEQY
V: TRBV5-6; J: TRBJ2-3; CDR3: ASSLGLASTDTQY
V: TRBV11-2; J: TRBJ2-5; CDR3: ASSLRLAQETQY
V: TRBV29-1; J: TRBJ2-1; CDR3: SVEAGNEQF
V: TRBV28; J: TRBJ2-3; CDR3: ASSLSGLAGSDTQY
V: TRBV20-1; J: TRBJ2-3; CDR3: SLSGPSTDTQY
V: TRBV6-4; J: TRBJ2-2; CDR3: ASRPTSFAGELF
V: TRBV28; J: TRBJ2-7; CDR3: ASSSGGQGYEQY
V: TRBV2; J: TRBJ2-1; CDR3: ASDLGAGGRYNEQF
V: TRBV29-1; J: TRBJ2-2; CDR3: SVAPRRGSGELF
V: TRBV28; J: TRBJ2-7; CDR3: ASSLDSGRGYEQY
V: TRBV2; J: TRBJ2-2; CDR3: AAILLAGATGELF
V: TRBV6-2/TRBV6-3; J: TRBJ2-5; CDR3: ASMLRLASHQETQY
V: TRBV29-1; J: TRBJ1-5; CDR3: SVVEGNNQPQH
V: TRBV5-1; J: TRBJ2-1; CDR3: ASSQTSGRLNEQF